The 22 T cell receptor beta chains given below trace back to one sample, sequenced in a study of human T cells and chemical hapten exposure. TCRdb fed the RACE reads into MiXCR, producing one record per CDR3 protein. The repertoire has 50,000 to 65,000 distinct CDR3 sequences, 5.5% to 7.5% of them found once; the top ten carry 1.6%. Indicated time point: pre-sensitization, week 0. Documented treatment: therapeutic diphenylcyclopropenone sensitization with weekly scalp DPC. Material: whole blood, obtained in connection with sensitization to the hapten diphenylcyclopropenone (DPC). The receptors come from a woman in her twenties or thirties with alopecia areata. Some clones in this sample may be carry-over from other donors' samples.

This clonotype was observed a handful of times. V is TRBV6-5 and J is TRBJ2-1; TRBD2 agrees at 9 bases. The trim removed 2 bases at V and 4 bases at J, leaving 6 bases unmatched. Germline CDR1 MNHEY, CDR2 SVGAGI. The length of the CDR3 is 16 residues. This chain's CDR3 is CASSYPMSGGYNEQFF. The CDR3 DNA reads as TGTGCCAGCAGTTACCCAATGAGCGGGGGGTACAATGAGCAGTTCTTC.

This clonotype has a handful of counts. The J gene is TRBJ2-3, the V gene TRBV19, with 8 bases matching TRBD1. V lost 6 bases and J lost 6; bases outside the gene matches: 11. Germline CDR1 is LNHDA and CDR2 is SQIVND (reference sequence). The CDR3 runs 15 residues. CDR3 coding DNA: TGTGCCAGTAGCGCGGGACAGGCGCCCCGCGATACGCAGTATTTT. Its protein is CASSAGQAPRDTQYF.

This clonotype was counted ten times or more. This chain links TRBV5-1 with TRBJ2-2, with 9 bases matching TRBD2. The germline gives CDR1 SGHRS, CDR2 YFSETQ. V was pared by 0 bases and J by 1 base, with 1 base of the junction left unmatched. This CDR3 comprises 16 residues. Here the CDR3 DNA reads TGCGCCAGCAGCTTGGAACTAGCGGGGAACACCGGGGAGCTGTTTTTT. The encoded protein is CASSLELAGNTGELFF. Full variable domain (remainder filled in from reference TRBV5-1 and TRBJ2-2): KAGVTQTPRYLIKTRGQQVTLSCSPISGHRSVSWYQQTPGQGLQFLFEYFSETQRNKGNFPGRFSGRQFSNSRSEMNVSTLELGDSALYLCASSLELAGNTGELFFGEGSRLTVL.

This clonotype was detected ten times or more. The rearrangement links TRBV11-2 to TRBJ2-1; 10 nucleotides agree with TRBD2. Germline V gives CDR1 SGHAT, CDR2 FQNNGV. The CDR3 extends over 14 amino acids. The J segment lost 8 bases and the V segment lost 6 bases, leaving 7 bases of the junction unmatched. CDR3 region: CASRSGGAPHEQFF. The DNA of the CDR3 is TGTGCCAGCAGGAGCGGGGGGGCCCCCCATGAGCAGTTCTTC.

This clonotype was recorded many times. V usage is TRBV6-2 or TRBV6-3 and J usage is TRBJ2-6; 9 nucleotides match TRBD2. V gave up 0 bases and J gave up 0 bases; unmatched junction bases: 6. Germline V gives CDR1 MNHEY, CDR2 SVGEGT. This CDR3 has 19 residues. The CDR3 is CASSYSLAGGSSGANVLTF. The CDR3 nucleotides read TGTGCCAGCAGTTACTCCCTTGCGGGGGGGTCCTCTGGGGCCAACGTCCTGACTTTC.

This clonotype was detected ten times or more. This chain uses TRBV2 with TRBJ1-4; D not resolved. Trimming pared 7 bases from V and 0 bases from J, leaving 9 bases between. The CDR3 runs to 14 residues. Per the germline V gene, CDR1 is SNHLY and CDR2 is FYNNEI. CDR3 protein: CASNGRATNEKLFF. DNA of the CDR3: TGTGCCAGCAATGGACGGGCAACTAATGAAAAACTGTTTTTT.

This clonotype was counted many times. This chain uses TRBV10-3 with TRBJ1-1; 9 bases align to TRBD1. V lost 2 bases and J lost 6; bases outside the gene matches: 7. Looked up from germline, CDR1 is ENHRY and CDR2 is SYGVKD. There are 15 residues in the CDR3. The CDR3 spells CAISEPGQGRSEAFF. DNA for the CDR3: TGTGCCATCAGTGAGCCGGGACAGGGACGCTCTGAAGCTTTCTTT.

The table lists this clonotype with a few counts. This chain links TRBV15 with TRBJ1-1; 9 bases agree with TRBD1. This CDR3 is built from 16 residues. From germline, CDR1 is LNHNV and CDR2 YYDKDF (reference sequence). V lost 3 bases, J lost 3 bases, and 8 bases stayed unmatched. The CDR3 loop reads CATSRGGTGTYTEAFF. In DNA form, the CDR3 reads TGTGCCACCAGCAGGGGAGGGACAGGGACTTACACTGAAGCTTTCTTT.

This clonotype appeared many times. The chain employs TRBV11-1 and TRBJ2-3; the match to TRBD2 covers 13 bases. Germline CDR1 is SGHAT and CDR2 is FQDESV (reference sequence). V gave up 5 bases and J gave up 8 bases; unmatched junction bases: 4. The CDR3 length is 14 residues. The CDR3 sequence is CASSVGLAGVTQYF. The CDR3 bases are TGTGCCAGCAGCGTAGGACTAGCGGGGGTTACGCAGTATTTT.

This clonotype was counted at least ten times. This chain joins TRBV11-2 and TRBJ2-6; D call uncertain. V lost 4 bases, J lost 0 bases, and 10 bases lay in between. Germline V gene sequence: CDR1 SGHAT, CDR2 FQNNGV. The CDR3 loop spans 16 amino acids. CDR3 nucleotide sequence: TGTGCCAGCAGCTCTAGTGTCAGCTCTGGGGCCAACGTCCTGACTTTC. This translates into CASSSSVSSGANVLTF.

This clonotype was seen at least ten times. V gene TRBV6-6 combines with J gene TRBJ1-6; no clear D gene. Trimming took 8 bases from V and 4 from J, leaving 12 bases between them. The germline V gene encodes CDR1 MNHNY and CDR2 SVGAGI (reference sequence). The CDR3 contains 14 residues. The CDR3 protein is CASGDKTYNSPLHF. The CDR3 DNA sequence: TGTGCCAGCGGAGACAAGACTTATAATTCACCCCTCCACTTT.

This clonotype has a count of ten or more. The J gene is TRBJ2-7, the V gene TRBV12-5; 8 nucleotides line up with TRBD1. CDR1 is LGHNT, CDR2 FRNRAP, per germline. CDR3 size: 14 residues. The trim removed 1 base at V and 4 bases at J, leaving 3 bases unmatched. This CDR3 is CASGLGQGQYEQYF. CDR3 nucleotide sequence: TGTGCTAGTGGTTTGGGACAGGGGCAGTACGAGCAGTACTTC.

This clonotype occurred a few times. The genes are TRBV4-2 and TRBJ1-1, with 7 bases fitting TRBD1. This CDR3 region has 16 residues. Germline V gene lookup returns CDR1 LGHNA and CDR2 YNFKEQ. The trim removed 0 bases at V and 2 bases at J, leaving 6 bases unmatched. Here the CDR3 reads CASSQDYRGSNTEAFF. The CDR3 DNA follows: TGTGCCAGCAGCCAAGATTACAGGGGTAGTAACACTGAAGCTTTCTTT.

This clonotype came up a few times. The rearrangement uses TRBV29-1 and TRBJ1-1; D is possibly TRBD1 (5 bases). CDR1 is SQVTM, CDR2 ANQGSEA, per germline. The CDR3 covers 12 residues. V was pared by 6 bases and J by 4 bases, with 12 bases between. CDR3 sequence reads: CSVNSGTTEAFF. CDR3 DNA sequence: TGCAGCGTAAACTCAGGGACCACTGAAGCTTTCTTT.

This chain joins TRBV2 and TRBJ2-1, with 10 nucleotides matching TRBD2. The CDR3 is 16 residues long. V was pared by 6 bases and J by 3 bases, with 8 bases of the junction left unmatched. Germline-derived CDR1 and CDR2 are SNHLY and FYNNEI. Written as DNA, the CDR3 is TGTGCCAGCAGCGGACTAGCGGAGAGCAACTACAATGAGCAGTTCTTC. Protein product: CASSGLAESNYNEQFF.

The sample holds many counts of this clonotype. The V call is TRBV5-5, the J call TRBJ1-6; 8 nucleotides match TRBD1. V was clipped by 0 bases and J by 5 bases; unmatched bases: 13. CDR3 length: 19 amino acids. Germline V gene sequence: CDR1 SGHKS, CDR2 YYEKEE (reference sequence). The CDR3: CASSLGYRGVRLNNSPLHF. In DNA, the CDR3 is TGTGCCAGCAGCTTGGGATACAGGGGGGTTCGGCTGAATAATTCACCCCTCCACTTT.

Worth noting for this clonotype: This may stem from a read error, because a much larger clone lies one nucleotide away. The rearrangement joins TRBV7-8 to TRBJ1-5; no clear D gene. The CDR3 totals 16 residues. From germline, CDR1 is SGHVS and CDR2 FQNEAQ. The CDR3 DNA follows: TGTGCCAGCAGCATTACCGGGTGGTACAGCAATCAGCCCCAGAATTTT. The encoded protein is CASSITGWYSNQPQNF.

This sequence joins TRBV6-1 and TRBJ1-5; the D is unclear. Germline V gene sequence: CDR1 MNHNS, CDR2 SASEGT. V was pared by 2 bases and J by 0 bases, with 8 bases between. The CDR3 is made up of 15 amino acids. The DNA of the CDR3 is TGTGCCAGCAGTGAACTGCTGGATAGCAATCAGCCCCAGCATTTT. As protein: CASSELLDSNQPQHF.

Details on this clonotype: A much larger clonotype is one base distant, so this may be a read error. The gene calls are TRBV20-1 and TRBJ1-4; weak D call: TRBD1 (5 bases). With 2 bases removed from V and 1 base from J, the gap between germline ends came to 14 bases. The CDR3 consists of 16 residues. Germline V gene sequence: CDR1 DFQATT, CDR2 SNEGSKA (reference sequence). Here the CDR3 reads CSARKHGAGTNEKLFF. For the CDR3, the DNA is TGCAGTGCTAGAAAGCATGGGGCCGGAACTAATGAAAAACTGTTTTTT.

This clonotype occurred many times. V is TRBV18 and J is TRBJ1-1; no definite D call. Trimming cost V 3 bases and J 1 base, with 9 bases left between them. This CDR3 is 14 amino acids long. Germline V gene lookup returns CDR1 KGHSH and CDR2 LQKENI. This chain's CDR3 is CASSPLERNTEAFF. The DNA for the CDR3 is TGTGCCAGCTCACCCCTAGAAAGGAACACTGAAGCTTTCTTT.

This clonotype was seen more than once but under ten times. The chain joins TRBV14 to TRBJ1-1, with D perhaps matching TRBD1 (6 bases). The ends were cut back, 5 bases at V and 3 bases at J, with 13 bases in the middle. This CDR3 contains 14 residues. Germline CDR1 and CDR2: SGHDN and FVKESK. DNA for the CDR3: TGTGCCAGCAGCGCAAACAGGGTTGACACTGAAGCTTTCTTT. This gives the protein CASSANRVDTEAFF.

There are many counts of this clonotype. The chain uses TRBV30 and TRBJ1-1; 9 bases map to TRBD1. V was pared by 1 base and J by 5 bases, with 2 bases of the junction left unmatched. This CDR3 is 13 amino acids long. Germline CDR1 GTSNPN, CDR2 SVGIG (reference sequence). Here the CDR3 DNA reads TGTGCCTGGAGTGGACAGGGGGGGACTGAAGCTTTCTTT. Translated: CAWSGQGGTEAFF.